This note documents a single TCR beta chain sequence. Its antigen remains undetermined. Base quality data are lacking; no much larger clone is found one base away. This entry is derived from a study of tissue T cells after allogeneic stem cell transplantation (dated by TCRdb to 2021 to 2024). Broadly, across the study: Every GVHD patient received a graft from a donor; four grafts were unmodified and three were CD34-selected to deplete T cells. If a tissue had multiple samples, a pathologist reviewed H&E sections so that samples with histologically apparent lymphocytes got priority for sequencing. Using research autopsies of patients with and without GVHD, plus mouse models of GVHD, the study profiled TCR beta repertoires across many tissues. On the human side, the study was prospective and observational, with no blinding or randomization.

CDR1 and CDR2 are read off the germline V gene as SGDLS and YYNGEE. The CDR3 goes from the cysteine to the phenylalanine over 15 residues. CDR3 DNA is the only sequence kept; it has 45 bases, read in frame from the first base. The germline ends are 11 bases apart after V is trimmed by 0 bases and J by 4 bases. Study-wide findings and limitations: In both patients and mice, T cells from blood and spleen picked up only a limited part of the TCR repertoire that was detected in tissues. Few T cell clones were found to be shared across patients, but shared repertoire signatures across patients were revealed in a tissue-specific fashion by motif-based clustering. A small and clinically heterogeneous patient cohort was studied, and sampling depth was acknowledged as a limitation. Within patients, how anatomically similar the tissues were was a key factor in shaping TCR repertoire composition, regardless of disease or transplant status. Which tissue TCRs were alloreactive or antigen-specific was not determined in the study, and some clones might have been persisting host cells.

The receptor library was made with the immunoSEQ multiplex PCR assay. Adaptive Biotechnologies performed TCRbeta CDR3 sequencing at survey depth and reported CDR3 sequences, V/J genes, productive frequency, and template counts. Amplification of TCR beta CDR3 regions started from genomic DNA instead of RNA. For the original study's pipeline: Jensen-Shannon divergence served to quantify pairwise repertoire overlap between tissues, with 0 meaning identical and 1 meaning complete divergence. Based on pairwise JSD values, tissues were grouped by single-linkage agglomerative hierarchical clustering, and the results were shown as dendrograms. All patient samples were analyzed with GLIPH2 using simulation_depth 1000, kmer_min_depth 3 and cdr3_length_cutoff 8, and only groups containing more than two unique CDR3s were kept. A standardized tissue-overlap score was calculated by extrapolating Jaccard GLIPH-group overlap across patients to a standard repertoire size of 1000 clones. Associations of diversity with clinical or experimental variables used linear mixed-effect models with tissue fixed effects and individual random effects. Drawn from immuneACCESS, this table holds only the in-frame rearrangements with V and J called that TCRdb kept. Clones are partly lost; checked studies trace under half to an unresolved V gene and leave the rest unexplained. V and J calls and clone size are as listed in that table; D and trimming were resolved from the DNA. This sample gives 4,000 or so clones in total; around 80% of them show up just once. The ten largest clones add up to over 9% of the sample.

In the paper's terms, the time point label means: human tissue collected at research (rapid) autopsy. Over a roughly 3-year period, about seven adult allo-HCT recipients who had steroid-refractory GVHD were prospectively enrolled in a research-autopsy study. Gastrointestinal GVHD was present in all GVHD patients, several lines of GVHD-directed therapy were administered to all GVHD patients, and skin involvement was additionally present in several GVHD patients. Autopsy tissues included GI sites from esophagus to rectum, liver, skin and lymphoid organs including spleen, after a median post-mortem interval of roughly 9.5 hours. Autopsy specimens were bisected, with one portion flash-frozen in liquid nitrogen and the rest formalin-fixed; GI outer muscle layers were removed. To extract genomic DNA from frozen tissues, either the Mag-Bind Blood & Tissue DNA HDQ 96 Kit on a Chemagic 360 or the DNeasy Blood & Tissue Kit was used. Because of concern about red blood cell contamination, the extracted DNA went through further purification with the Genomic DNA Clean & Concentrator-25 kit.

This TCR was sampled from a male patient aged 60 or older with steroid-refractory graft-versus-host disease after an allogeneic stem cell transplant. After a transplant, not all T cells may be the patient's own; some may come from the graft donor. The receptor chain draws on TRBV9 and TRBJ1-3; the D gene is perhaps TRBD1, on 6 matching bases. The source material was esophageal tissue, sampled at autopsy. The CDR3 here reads CASSVEGDTGNTIYF. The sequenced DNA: TGTGCCAGCAGCGTAGAGGGGGACACCGGAAACACCATATATTTT.